Following are 20 T cell receptor beta chains from one sample sequenced in a study of CD8 T cells in Susac syndrome. Reverse transcription of roughly 0.5 to 1 ug RNA was carried out with random hexamers. Each CDR3 protein is one row after TCRdb ran MiXCR on the immunoSEQ multiplex PCR reads. This sample yields under 250,000 distinct CDR3 sequences, of which roughly 93% are seen a single time; around 0.15% belongs to the top ten. The sequencing sample was made of CD4+ T cells from PBMCs. The receptors stem from a human donor with Susac syndrome.

This rearrangement joins TRBV18 to TRBJ1-4; D is unclear. V lost 1 base to trimming and J lost 8 bases, with 14 bases between them. The germline gives CDR1 KGHSH, CDR2 LQKENI. The CDR3 consists of 15 residues. The DNA of the CDR3 is TGTGCCAGCTCACCACGAACAGAAACTGGGGAAAAACTGTTTTTT. It encodes CASSPRTETGEKLFF.

The chain has TRBV5-1 and TRBJ2-7; D ambiguous. CDR1 and CDR2 (germline): SGHRS, YFSETQ. The CDR3 contains 14 residues. V was trimmed by 0 bases and J by 5 bases, leaving 12 bases between them. The CDR3 DNA reads TGCGCCAGCAGCTTGGTTGCAGGAAATGACGAGCAGTACTTC. Encoded protein: CASSLVAGNDEQYF.

This chain connects TRBV27 to TRBJ1-1; 9 bases are shared with TRBD1. The CDR3 consists of 15 residues. The germline CDR1 and CDR2 sequences are MNHEY and SMNVEV (reference sequence). The ends lost 5 bases at V and 4 bases at J; junction bases unmatched: 8. Here the CDR3 reads CASSTDRGRGTEAFF. CDR3 nucleotides: TGTGCCAGCAGTACGGACAGGGGTCGAGGCACTGAAGCTTTCTTT.

The chain combines TRBV29-1 with TRBJ1-1; possible D gene TRBD1, 5 bases. There are 12 residues in the CDR3. The germline CDR1 and CDR2 sequences are SQVTM and ANQGSEA. The CDR3 DNA sequence: TGCACCGGGGGGGGACCGAACACTGAAGCTTTCTTT. It is translated as CTGGGPNTEAFF.

This clonotype was counted once. This chain connects TRBV11-3 to TRBJ2-5; 9 bases match TRBD2. From germline, CDR1 is SGHNT and CDR2 YENEEA. The CDR3 totals 17 residues. V shed 5 bases, J shed 2 bases, and the junction held 12 bases outside the gene matches. The CDR3 DNA reads as TGTGCCAGCAGCCCCGCGGGGGGGCGCTGGGGGCAAGAGACCCAGTACTTC. This codes for CASSPAGGRWGQETQYF.

This chain uses TRBV5-1 with TRBJ1-1; 8 bases are a match to TRBD1. The CDR3 contains 17 residues. The J segment lost 0 bases and the V segment lost 4 bases, leaving 11 bases of the junction unmatched. Germline lookup yields CDR1 SGHRS and CDR2 YFSETQ. The CDR3 reads CASSLGTGFAMNTEAFF. The CDR3 nucleotides read TGCGCCAGCAGCCTCGGGACAGGCTTTGCCATGAACACTGAAGCTTTCTTT.

The V and J genes are TRBV28 and TRBJ2-5; tentatively, D is TRBD2 (5 bases). V was shortened by 3 bases and J by 4 bases, with 15 bases between the two germline ends. The CDR3 runs 15 residues. The germline V gene has CDR1 MDHEN and CDR2 SYDVKM. The CDR3 region has the DNA TGTGCCAGCAGTTTGGATATGAGGGCATCAGAGACCCAGTACTTC. Translating gives CASSLDMRASETQYF.

The V and J genes are TRBV30 and TRBJ2-5, with 7 bases lining up with TRBD2. The CDR3 has 13 amino acids. V dropped 3 bases and J dropped 5; count of bases not matched to a gene: 6. CDR1 GTSNPN and CDR2 SVGIG come from the germline V gene (reference sequence). The CDR3 DNA reads as TGTGCCTGGAGGCGGGGGAGTGTGGAGACCCAGTACTTC. This translates into CAWRRGSVETQYF.

CDR3 sequence reads: CASRTAGTGPYEQYF. The CDR3 DNA sequence: TGTGCCAGTAGAACTGCCGGGACAGGGCCCTACGAGCAGTACTTC. This chain links TRBV19 with TRBJ2-7; 9 nucleotides align to TRBD1. Per germline, CDR1 LNHDA and CDR2 SQIVND (reference sequence). The CDR3 sequence is 15 residues long. V lost 6 bases, J lost 2 bases, and 8 bases stayed unmatched.

The gene calls are TRBV20-1 and TRBJ2-3; no definite D call. The CDR3 has 13 amino acids. V gave up 1 base and J gave up 2 bases, with 7 bases separating them. Per germline, CDR1 DFQATT and CDR2 SNEGSKA (reference sequence). CDR3 residues: CSARGGFTDTQYF. CDR3 sequence (DNA): TGCAGTGCTAGAGGAGGCTTCACAGATACGCAGTATTTT.

The V and J genes are TRBV4-2 and TRBJ2-3; D is ambiguous. CDR1 LGHNA and CDR2 YNFKEQ come from the germline V gene. CDR3 size: 15 residues. With 4 bases removed from V and 4 bases from J, the gap between germline ends came to 15 bases. The chain's CDR3 is CASSRGENLPDTQYF. CDR3 DNA sequence: TGTGCCAGCAGCCGCGGTGAGAACCTACCAGATACGCAGTATTTT.

The CDR3 nucleotides are TGTGCCAGCAGTCCCATTCGGTGGGACACCAACAACTATGGCTACACCTTC. Its translation is CASSPIRWDTNNYGYTF. This chain links TRBV12-3 or TRBV12-4 with TRBJ1-2; a weak D match, TRBD1 (6 bases). The CDR3 loop spans 17 amino acids. V was trimmed by 5 bases and J by 2 bases, leaving 21 bases between them.

The V call is TRBV5-1, the J call TRBJ2-1; 8 nucleotides line up with TRBD1. Germline V gives CDR1 SGHRS, CDR2 YFSETQ. This CDR3 is 15 amino acids long. The V segment lost 4 bases and the J segment 7 bases; nucleotides outside the gene matches: 10. The CDR3 DNA follows: TGCGCCAGCAGCATGGGACAGGTCTCGGGAAATGAGCAGTTCTTC. Its translation: CASSMGQVSGNEQFF.

The rearrangement uses TRBV29-1 and TRBJ1-5; D is unclear. V lost 4 bases, J lost 6 bases, and 13 bases lay in between. This CDR3 region has 13 residues. Germline values: CDR1 SQVTM, CDR2 ANQGSEA. This CDR3 reads CSVAQRASQPQHF. CDR3 coding DNA: TGCAGCGTTGCTCAAAGGGCGAGTCAGCCCCAGCATTTT.

The chain carries TRBV14 and TRBJ2-5; D remains ambiguous. The V and J ends lost 4 bases and 2 bases respectively, with 8 bases between them. The CDR3 covers 13 residues. Germline-derived CDR1 and CDR2 are SGHDN and FVKESK. The CDR3 DNA sequence: TGTGCCAGCAGCCGTAACCTTCAAGAGACCCAGTACTTC. Encoded protein: CASSRNLQETQYF.

The chain uses TRBV18 and TRBJ2-7, with D maybe TRBD2 (9 bases). Trimming pared 2 bases from V and 7 bases from J, leaving 18 bases between. CDR3 length: 15 amino acids. Germline CDR1 KGHSH, CDR2 LQKENI. CDR3 protein: CASSPGQGLAGEQYF. For the CDR3, the DNA is TGTGCCAGCTCACCAGGACAGGGACTAGCTGGGGAGCAGTACTTC. Looking up the rest from reference TRBV18 and TRBJ2-7 gives the full variable domain: NAGVMQNPRHLVRRRGQEARLRCSPMKGHSHVYWYRQLPEEGLKFMVYLQKENIIDESGMPKERFSAEFPKEGPSILRIQQVVRGDSAAYFCASSPGQGLAGEQYFGPGTRLTVT.

CDR3 protein: CAWSVGRQVRNYGYTF. CDR3 nucleotides: TGTGCCTGGAGTGTAGGGAGACAGGTTCGAAACTATGGCTACACCTTC. The chain has TRBV30 and TRBJ1-2; weak D call: TRBD1 (6 bases). Germline CDR1 GTSNPN, CDR2 SVGIG (reference sequence). The CDR3 is made up of 16 amino acids. V shed 0 bases and J shed 2 bases, with 16 bases lying between them.

This clonotype is a singleton in its sample. V gene TRBV24-1 combines with J gene TRBJ1-1; unclear D gene. Germline assignment: CDR1 KGHDR and CDR2 SFDVKD. V lost 9 bases and J 1 base, leaving 8 bases between the germline ends. The CDR3 sequence is 12 residues long. The CDR3 spells CATRGSNTEAFF. For the CDR3, the DNA is TGTGCCACCCGCGGGTCGAACACTGAAGCTTTCTTT.

V is TRBV25-1 and J is TRBJ2-4, with a possible D match to TRBD1 (5 bases). The CDR3 contains 13 residues. CDR1 and CDR2 (germline): MGHDK, SYGVNS. V was clipped by 4 bases and J by 8 bases, with 12 bases between them. CDR3 nucleotide sequence: TGTGCCAGCAGTGTGCAGGGCAGGGACATTCAGTACTTC. The encoded protein is CASSVQGRDIQYF.

This chain joins TRBV7-2 and TRBJ1-1, with 9 positions matching TRBD1. The V gene's germline CDR1 is SGHTA and CDR2 FQGNSA. Germline trimming cut 5 bases from V and 1 base from J; bases unmatched to any gene: 8. This CDR3 is built from 16 residues. In DNA, the CDR3 is TGTGCCAGCAGCCGAACAGGGGGCGTTAAGAACACTGAAGCTTTCTTT. Encoded protein: CASSRTGGVKNTEAFF.